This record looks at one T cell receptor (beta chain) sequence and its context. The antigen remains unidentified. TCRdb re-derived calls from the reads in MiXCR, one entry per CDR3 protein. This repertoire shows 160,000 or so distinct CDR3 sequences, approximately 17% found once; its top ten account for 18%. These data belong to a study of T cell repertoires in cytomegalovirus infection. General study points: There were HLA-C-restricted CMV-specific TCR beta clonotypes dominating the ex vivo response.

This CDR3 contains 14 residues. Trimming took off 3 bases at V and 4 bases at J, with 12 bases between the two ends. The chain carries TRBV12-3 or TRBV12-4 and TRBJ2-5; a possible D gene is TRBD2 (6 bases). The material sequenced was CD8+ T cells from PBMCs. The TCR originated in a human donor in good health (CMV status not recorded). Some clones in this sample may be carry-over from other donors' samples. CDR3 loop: CASSLLGRVETQYF. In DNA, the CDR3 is TGTGCCAGCAGTTTGCTCGGGAGAGTAGAGACCCAGTACTTC.